These 5 T cell receptor beta chains were sequenced from one sample in a study of OX40 agonist ivuxolimab in advanced cancers. Measured with immunoSEQ multiplex PCR; TCRdb has only the in-frame clones, and not every one. The sample shows about 100,000 clones, approximately 90% of them seen only once. The material was CD4+ or CD8+ T cells sorted from blood, obtained in a trial of the OX40 agonist ivuxolimab. These receptors originate from an adult with an advanced solid tumor such as melanoma, head and neck, liver or kidney cancer.

This clone was seen a few times. The J gene is TRBJ1-5, the V gene TRBV4-1, with D uncertain. V was trimmed by 1 base and J by 2 bases, leaving 12 bases between them. The CDR3 loop spans 16 amino acids. CDR1 is MGHRA, CDR2 YSYEKL, per germline. The CDR3 loop reads CASSQGLGRGNQPQHF. The CDR3 region has the DNA TGCGCCAGCAGCCAAGGCTTGGGGAGAGGCAATCAGCCCCAGCATTTT.

The CDR3, as DNA: TGTGCCAGCAGTGAGCCTAGTTGGCAGTACTTC. This encodes CASSEPSWQYF. V and J are TRBV2 and TRBJ2-7; D remains unclear. The V end was cut by 3 bases, the J end by 9 bases, with 9 bases between. The CDR3 has 11 amino acids. Per the germline V gene, CDR1 is SNHLY and CDR2 is FYNNEI.

The chain employs TRBV10-3 and TRBJ2-3; D might be TRBD1 (6 bases). Germline loops: CDR1 ENHRY, CDR2 SYGVKD. Trimming removed 2 bases at V and 7 bases at J, with 25 bases between. The CDR3 covers 18 residues. Here the CDR3 DNA reads TGTGCCATCAGTGAGGCTCAATCAACAGGGATGGGGAGAAATACGCAGTATTTT. This sequence encodes CAISEAQSTGMGRNTQYF.

The chain recombines TRBV5-1 with TRBJ2-5; TRBD1 aligns across 8 bases. Germline V gene lookup returns CDR1 SGHRS and CDR2 YFSETQ. The length of the CDR3 is 15 residues. J was trimmed by 4 bases and V by 3 bases; bases with no gene match: 8. The CDR3 sequence: CASSSTGERGETQYF. The DNA for the CDR3 is TGCGCCAGCAGCTCGACAGGGGAGAGGGGAGAGACCCAGTACTTC. Looking up the rest from reference TRBV5-1 and TRBJ2-5 gives the full variable domain: KAGVTQTPRYLIKTRGQQVTLSCSPISGHRSVSWYQQTPGQGLQFLFEYFSETQRNKGNFPGRFSGRQFSNSRSEMNVSTLELGDSALYLCASSSTGERGETQYFGPGTRLLVL.

The chain joins TRBV19 to TRBJ1-4; TRBD1 matches at 9 bases. The length of the CDR3 is 16 residues. Per the germline V gene, CDR1 is LNHDA and CDR2 is SQIVND (reference sequence). Germline trimming cut 6 bases from V and 0 bases from J; bases unmatched to any gene: 5. The CDR3 spells CASRPGQGTTNEKLFF. CDR3 nucleotide sequence: TGTGCCAGTAGGCCGGGACAGGGTACAACTAATGAAAAACTGTTTTTT.